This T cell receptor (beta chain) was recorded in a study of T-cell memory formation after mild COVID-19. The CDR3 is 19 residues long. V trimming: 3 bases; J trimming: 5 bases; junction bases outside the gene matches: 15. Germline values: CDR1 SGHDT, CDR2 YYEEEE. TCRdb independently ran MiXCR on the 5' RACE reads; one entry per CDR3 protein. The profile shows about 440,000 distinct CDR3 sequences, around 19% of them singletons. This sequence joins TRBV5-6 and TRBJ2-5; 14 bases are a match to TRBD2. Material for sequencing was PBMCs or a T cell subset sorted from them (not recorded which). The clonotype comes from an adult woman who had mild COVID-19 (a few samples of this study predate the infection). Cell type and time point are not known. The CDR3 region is CASSYGTSGSVGYGETQYF. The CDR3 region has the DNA TGTGCCAGCAGCTATGGGACTAGCGGGAGCGTAGGTTATGGGGAGACCCAGTACTTC.